The sequence of this T cell receptor beta chain was determined in a study of response to subunit inactivated influenza vaccine. Study conclusions and caveats: It was the authors' suggestion that each seasonal influenza vaccination recruits few new T cells.

One entry per CDR3 protein results from TCRdb running MiXCR on the RT-PCR reads. Of hundreds of thousands of distinct CDR3 sequences in the sample, 7.6% are singletons; the top ten hold roughly 13%. This clonotype was counted between two and nine times. Its antigen is still unknown. Germline CDR1 reads DFQATT; CDR2 reads SNEGSKA (reference sequence). Germline trimming cut 6 bases from V and 2 bases from J; bases unmatched to any gene: 9. This CDR3 spans 15 amino acids. The chain is built from TRBV20-1 and TRBJ2-1; 8 bases line up with TRBD2. This TCR came from a man aged 50 to 69 who received an inactivated influenza vaccine. The sample in question was PBMCs from blood, obtained about 24 months after vaccination. The CDR3 loop reads CSAPKLAEPYNEQFF. The CDR3 DNA is TGCAGTGCGCCAAAACTAGCGGAACCCTACAATGAGCAGTTCTTC.